This TCR beta chain was recorded in a study of blood T cell repertoires in COVID-19. Background on the study: PBMCs, B-cell-depleted T cells, or T cells were the source of the cDNA or gDNA that made up the material.

The CDR3 totals 16 residues. Trimming stripped 4 bases from V and 5 bases from J, with 19 bases between. Germline CDR1 is SGHKS and CDR2 is YYEKEE (reference sequence). Clones were read by immunoSEQ multiplex PCR, and TCRdb kept only the in-frame ones, dropping some. Of around 120,000 clones in the sample, around 90% were seen once. The sequencing input was peripheral blood. The rearrangement joins TRBV5-5 to TRBJ2-1, with a tentative D call TRBD1 (5 bases). This receptor was identified in a human donor in a cohort sampled during active COVID-19. The CDR3 protein is CASSPPTAALDNEQFF. The CDR3 nucleotides read TGTGCCAGCAGCCCCCCGACAGCCGCGCTGGACAATGAGCAGTTCTTC.